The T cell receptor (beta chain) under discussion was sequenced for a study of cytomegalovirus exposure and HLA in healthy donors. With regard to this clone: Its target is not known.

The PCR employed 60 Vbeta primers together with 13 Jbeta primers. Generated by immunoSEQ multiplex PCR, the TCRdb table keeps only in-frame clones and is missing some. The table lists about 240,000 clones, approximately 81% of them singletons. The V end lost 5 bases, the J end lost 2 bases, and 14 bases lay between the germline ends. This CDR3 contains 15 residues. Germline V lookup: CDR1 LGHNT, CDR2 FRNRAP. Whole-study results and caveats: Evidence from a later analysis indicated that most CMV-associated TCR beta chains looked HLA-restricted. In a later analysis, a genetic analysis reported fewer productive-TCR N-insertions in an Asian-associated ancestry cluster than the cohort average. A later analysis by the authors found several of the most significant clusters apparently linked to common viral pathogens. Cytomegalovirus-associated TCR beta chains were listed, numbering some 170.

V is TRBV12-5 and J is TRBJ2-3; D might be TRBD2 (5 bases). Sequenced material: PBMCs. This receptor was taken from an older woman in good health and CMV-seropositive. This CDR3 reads CASGPWTVFTDTQYF. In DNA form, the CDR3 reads TGTGCTAGTGGTCCATGGACTGTCTTCACAGATACGCAGTATTTT.